The TCR beta chain under discussion was sequenced for a study of T-cell memory formation after mild COVID-19. Study summary: TCR clusters were mostly donor specific.

Points from the study as a whole: A subset of responding clones appeared in pre-infection memory, suggesting cross-reactive memory joined. CD4+ contracting clones were found mainly in CM and EM, and CD8+ ones in EMRA.

With regard to this clonotype: Its specificity is unknown.

This CDR3 has 15 amino acids. Germline CDR1 reads MNHEY; CDR2 reads SMNVEV (reference sequence). V shed 2 bases and J 4 bases; nucleotides not matched to a gene: 4. TCRdb re-called the 5' RACE reads through MiXCR, storing one row per CDR3 protein. Of about 130,000 distinct CDR3 sequences in the sample, roughly 15% were seen once. The chain carries TRBV27 and TRBJ2-3; 9 bases match TRBD2. The origin of this receptor is an adult woman who had mild COVID-19 (a few samples of this study predate the infection). Cell type and time point are not known. Specimen: PBMCs or a T cell subset sorted from them (not recorded which). CDR3 sequence reads: CASSLAGGPSDTQYF. The CDR3 nucleotides read TGTGCCAGCAGTTTAGCGGGGGGGCCGTCAGATACGCAGTATTTT.